Listed below are T cell receptor beta chains from one sample, sequenced in a study of T-cell reconstitution after alpha-beta-depleted transplantation in children. One entry per CDR3 protein results from TCRdb running MiXCR on the PCR reads. Here the sample spans some 550,000 distinct CDR3 sequences, approximately 20% being singletons. This material consisted of PBMCs from the stem cell graft donor, taken from the stem cell graft. The receptors were sampled from a human donor who donated a stem cell graft to a child with acute lymphoblastic leukemia. CDR3s include the opening cysteine and the closing phenylalanine or tryptophan. Each record gives: clone size, J gene, CDR3 length, D gene, V gene, CDR3 DNA, CDR3 protein. The D gene is left open where the match is weak. Clone size is given for some rows only: seen once, a few or many times, or a class if the clone is expanded.

>few|TRBJ2-5|11|-|TRBV29-1
TGCAGCGTTGATGCTGCCGTGGGAGAGTACTTC
CSVDAAVGEYF
>many|TRBJ2-1|13|-|TRBV10-3
TGTGCCATCAGTGCCGGACTGGACAATGAGCAGTTCTTC
CAISAGLDNEQFF
>few|TRBJ2-3|17|-|TRBV7-6
TGTGCCAGCAGCTTAGTGGGGCTAGCCGGAGACACAGATACGCAGTATTTT
CASSLVGLAGDTDTQYF
>-|TRBJ2-7|20|TRBD2|TRBV14
TGTGCCAGCAGCCAAGAGCGCGCTAATCTAGCGGGAGTCTTTGATTACGAGCAGTACTTC
CASSQERANLAGVFDYEQYF
>few|TRBJ2-1|15|-|TRBV27
TGTGCCAGCAGTTTGAGGTTTACCCCCTACAATGAGCAGTTCTTC
CASSLRFTPYNEQFF
>-|TRBJ2-7|13|-|TRBV24-1
TGTGCCACCAGTGCAAACACTAGATACGAGCAGTACTTC
CATSANTRYEQYF
>few|TRBJ1-5|15|-|TRBV12-3/TRBV12-4
TGTGCCAGCAGTTTGTGGGAGTCGAGAATACAGCCCCAGCATTTT
CASSLWESRIQPQHF
>few|TRBJ2-7|14|-|TRBV18
TGTGCCAGCTCACGTGAGAGAGTCTCCTACGAGCAGTACTTC
CASSRERVSYEQYF
>-|TRBJ1-5|15|TRBD1|TRBV19
TGTGCCAGTAGTAGACAGGGCTCTGAGAATCAGCCCCAGCATTTT
CASSRQGSENQPQHF
>few|TRBJ2-1|16|TRBD1|TRBV7-9
TGTGCCAGCAGCCCCAGACAGGGAGCTACCTACAATGAGCAGTTCTTC
CASSPRQGATYNEQFF
>once|TRBJ2-7|14|-|TRBV27
TGTGCCAGCAGTTTATCGTCGGGTTTCTCCGAGCAGTACTTC
CASSLSSGFSEQYF
>-|TRBJ1-1|15|-|TRBV12-3/TRBV12-4
TGTGCCAGCAGCCTCACGAAGGGTAAGAACACTGAAGCTTTCTTT
CASSLTKGKNTEAFF
>many|TRBJ1-4|12|-|TRBV29-1
TGCAGCGCCCGGAGGGGTAATGAAAAACTGTTTTTT
CSARRGNEKLFF
>-|TRBJ2-7|16|TRBD2|TRBV5-1
TGCGCCAGCAGCGGGTCGGTTGGAGGACTAGTGAGGGAGCAGTACTTC
CASSGSVGGLVREQYF
>-|TRBJ2-7|17|TRBD1|TRBV18
TGTGCCAGCAGACCGGGACAGGCAAGCGGAATCCTCTACGAGCAGTACTTC
CASRPGQASGILYEQYF
>-|TRBJ2-7|15|-|TRBV6-1
TGTGCCAGCAGCCAGATCCAAGAAGCTGCCTACGAGCAGTACTTC
CASSQIQEAAYEQYF
>-|TRBJ2-6|18|TRBD1|TRBV5-1
TGCGCCAGCAGCTGGACAGGGGGCGCGGGCTCTGGGGCCAACGTCCTGACTTTC
CASSWTGGAGSGANVLTF
>-|TRBJ2-7|16|TRBD1|TRBV27
TGTGCCAGCAGCAAGGACAGGGACCTAATCTCCTACGAGCAGTACTTC
CASSKDRDLISYEQYF
>-|TRBJ1-2|12|-|TRBV15
TGTGCCACCGGAGAGGGGGGCTATGGCTACACCTTC
CATGEGGYGYTF
>few|TRBJ2-7|16|TRBD2|TRBV5-1
TGCGCCAGCAGCCGGGTTTCTAGCGGGGTGGCGTACGAGCAGTACTTC
CASSRVSSGVAYEQYF
>few|TRBJ1-5|15|TRBD1|TRBV6-1
TGTGCCAGCAGAGACAGGGGGTATAGCAATCAGCCCCAGCATTTT
CASRDRGYSNQPQHF
>few|TRBJ1-3|13|-|TRBV20-1
TGCAGTGCTAGTGGTCAGGGAGGAAACACCATATATTTT
CSASGQGGNTIYF
>few|TRBJ2-1|15|TRBD2|TRBV6-1
TGTGCCAGCCCCCCTAGCGGGAGAAGGGGCAATGAGCAGTTCTTC
CASPPSGRRGNEQFF
>-|TRBJ2-1|17|TRBD2|TRBV3-1
TGTGCCAGCAGCCAAGGCCGCGGGGGAGGAACCTACAATGAGCAGTTCTTC
CASSQGRGGGTYNEQFF
>many|TRBJ1-1|12|-|TRBV24-1
TGTGCCACCAGGGGAAGTAACACTGAAGCTTTCTTT
CATRGSNTEAFF
>few|TRBJ1-5|14|-|TRBV6-2/TRBV6-3
TGTGCCAGCAGCCCGTCAGGGTCTAATCAGCCCCAGCATTTT
CASSPSGSNQPQHF
>-|TRBJ2-3|17|TRBD2|TRBV9
TGTGCCAGCAGCGTACCGGTAGCGGGCCTAAACACAGATACGCAGTATTTT
CASSVPVAGLNTDTQYF
>-|TRBJ2-1|15|-|TRBV20-1
TGCAACCCGAAACCCCACGAGAGCTCCTACAATGAGCAGTTCTTC
CNPKPHESSYNEQFF
>-|TRBJ2-2|15|-|TRBV7-2
TGTGCCAGCAGCTCCTCGGGGGCGCGCTCCGGGGAGCTGTTTTTT
CASSSSGARSGELFF
>-|TRBJ1-1|11|-|TRBV27
TGTGCCAGCAAAACAAACACTGAAGCTTTCTTT
CASKTNTEAFF
>-|TRBJ1-5|17|-|TRBV12-3/TRBV12-4
TGTGCCAGCAGCCGTTATAAAGGGAGTTTGGGCAATCAGCCCCAGCATTTT
CASSRYKGSLGNQPQHF
>-|TRBJ2-5|16|-|TRBV18
TGTGCCAGCTCACCACTCAGTCGGCTGATGCAAGAGACCCAGTACTTC
CASSPLSRLMQETQYF
>few|TRBJ2-7|15|TRBD2|TRBV12-3/TRBV12-4
TGTGCCAGCAGTTTAGGGCTAGCGGCTTGGGGAGAGCAGTACTTC
CASSLGLAAWGEQYF
>-|TRBJ1-2|13|-|TRBV20-1
TGCAGTGCTCTCTTCGACAGAAATAATGGCTACACCTTC
CSALFDRNNGYTF
>few|TRBJ2-7|14|TRBD2|TRBV20-1
TGCAGTGCTATAGGACTAGCGGGAGCCTACGAGCAGTACTTC
CSAIGLAGAYEQYF
>-|TRBJ2-7|13|-|TRBV29-1
TGCAGCGTTATCGACAGGAGCTCCTACGAGCAGTACTTC
CSVIDRSSYEQYF
>few|TRBJ2-1|16|-|TRBV15
TGTGCCACCAGCAGTCCGCCCCCTTCGTCCTACAATGAGCAGTTCTTC
CATSSPPPSSYNEQFF
>few|TRBJ2-7|15|TRBD2|TRBV27
TGTGCCAGCAGTCAGCGCGGGGGGCGGGCCTACGAGCAGTACTTC
CASSQRGGRAYEQYF
>-|TRBJ2-7|12|TRBD1|TRBV9
TGTGCCAGCAGCGGACAGGGCCACGAGCAGTACTTC
CASSGQGHEQYF
>few|TRBJ1-5|15|-|TRBV18
TGTGCCAGCTCAGGGGGCTCGGGAGGGAATCAGCCCCAGCATTTT
CASSGGSGGNQPQHF
>few|TRBJ1-5|16|-|TRBV5-1
TGCGCCAGCAGCTTGGGGAATAGTGGGGTCAATCAGCCCCAGCATTTT
CASSLGNSGVNQPQHF